The present TCR beta chain was sequenced within a study of vaccination effects on CD4 cells after COVID-19. Concerning this clone itself: The target antigen is unknown.

The method was immunoSEQ multiplex PCR; TCRdb's version includes in-frame clones alone and lacks a portion of them. The data contain some 40,000 clones, around 78% of them singletons. The CDR3 consists of 15 residues. Trimming cost V 1 base and J 5 bases, with 12 bases left between them. Germline V gene data show CDR1 as SGHTA and CDR2 as FQGNSA. Antigen-specific CD4+ T cells were expanded (with viral peptide pools) by the ViraFEST assay ahead of sequencing. Following an approximately 9-day culture, CD4+ T cells were purified. PCR showed that the person got SARS-CoV-2 infection at some point between March and December 2020. IL-2 medium took the place of half the medium on both days 3 and 7.

The sequence came from a human donor who had a prior SARS-CoV-2 infection. The material was CD4+ T cells from PBMCs cultured with a peptide pool, obtained before COVID-19 vaccination. The genes are TRBV7-2 and TRBJ1-5, with D tentatively TRBD1 (5 bases). The CDR3 region has the DNA TGTGCCAGCAGCTTAGACGGGGCCCCTTATCAGCCCCAGCATTTT. This sequence encodes CASSLDGAPYQPQHF.